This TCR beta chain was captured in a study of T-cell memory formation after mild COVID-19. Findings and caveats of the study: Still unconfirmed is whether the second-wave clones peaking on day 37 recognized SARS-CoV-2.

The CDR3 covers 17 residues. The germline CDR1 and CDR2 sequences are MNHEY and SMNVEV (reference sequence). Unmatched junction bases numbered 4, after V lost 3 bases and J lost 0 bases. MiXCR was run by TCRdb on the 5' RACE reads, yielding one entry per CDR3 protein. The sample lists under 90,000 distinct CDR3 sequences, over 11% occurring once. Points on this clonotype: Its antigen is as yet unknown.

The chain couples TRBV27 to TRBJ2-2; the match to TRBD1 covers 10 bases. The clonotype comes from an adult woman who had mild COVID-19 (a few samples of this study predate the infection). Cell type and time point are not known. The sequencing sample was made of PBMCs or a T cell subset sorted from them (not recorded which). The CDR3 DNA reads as TGTGCCAGCAGTTTGACAGGGGGCAACGCGAACACCGGGGAGCTGTTTTTT. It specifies CASSLTGGNANTGELFF.